Each of the 3 T cell receptor beta chains below was sequenced from the same sample in a study of cytomegalovirus exposure and HLA in healthy donors. Use of 60 Vbeta and 13 Jbeta primers characterized the PCR. The data were produced by immunoSEQ multiplex PCR, yet TCRdb's version contains in-frame clones alone and is incomplete. The repertoire holds about 69,000 clones, with around 76% as singletons. Sequenced material: PBMCs. These receptors were obtained from a man aged 18-30 years in good health and CMV-seronegative.

This clone was counted only a few times. The chain employs TRBV9 and TRBJ2-3; 7 bases agree with TRBD1. CDR3 length: 15 amino acids. Germline V CDR1 and CDR2: SGDLS, YYNGEE. With 3 bases clipped from V and 2 bases from J, the junction kept 6 bases outside the gene matches. The CDR3 DNA sequence: TGTGCCAGCAGCGCACAGACAGGGCTCACAGATACGCAGTATTTT. Translated, it gives CASSAQTGLTDTQYF.

This clone was found a few times. The rearrangement links TRBV6-5 to TRBJ2-1; TRBD2 matches at 7 bases. V shed 0 bases, J shed 4 bases, and the junction held 3 bases outside the gene matches. CDR1 and CDR2 from the germline V gene are MNHEY and SVGAGI. This CDR3 region has 15 residues. Here the CDR3 reads CASSYSAGSYNEQFF. DNA for the CDR3: TGTGCCAGCAGTTACTCAGCGGGGTCGTACAATGAGCAGTTCTTC.

The V call is TRBV5-1, the J call TRBJ1-6; no reliable D call. The V gene lost 0 bases and the J gene lost 4 bases, with 11 bases spanning the gap. CDR1 is SGHRS, CDR2 YFSETQ, per germline. The CDR3 consists of 16 residues. In DNA, the CDR3 is TGCGCCAGCAGCTTGGGTACGGAGATTTATAATTCACCCCTCCACTTT. As protein: CASSLGTEIYNSPLHF.